The 15 T cell receptor beta chains listed next were all sequenced from one sample in a study of a mutant IDH1 vaccine in newly diagnosed glioma. Clones were read by immunoSEQ multiplex PCR, and TCRdb kept only the in-frame ones, dropping some. Here the sample spans 30,000 to 40,000 clones, approximately 78% being singletons. Specified time point: week 35, safety follow-up. A single vaccine dose contained 300 ug of mutant IDH1 20-mer peptide, and topical imiquimod was used with it. Their specific antigens are unknown. The sample in question was PBMCs, obtained from a glioma patient whose treatment included an IDH1 peptide vaccine. Receptor source: a woman aged 18-35 years with glioma.

The V gene is TRBV18, the J gene TRBJ2-5, with D maybe TRBD2 (6 bases). CDR3 length: 13 amino acids. Germline V lookup: CDR1 KGHSH, CDR2 LQKENI. V lost 6 bases to trimming and J lost 1 base, with 9 bases between them. This CDR3 is CASSRDPQETQYF. For the CDR3, the DNA is TGTGCCAGCTCGCGGGACCCCCAAGAGACCCAGTACTTC.

The chain is built from TRBV5-1 and TRBJ2-3; D gene unclear. From germline, CDR1 is SGHRS and CDR2 YFSETQ. V shed 3 bases and J shed 0 bases, with 2 bases lying between them. The CDR3 is made up of 12 amino acids. Here the CDR3 reads CASSSSTDTQYF. The CDR3 bases are TGCGCCAGCAGCTCCAGCACAGATACGCAGTATTTT.

V gene TRBV15 combines with J gene TRBJ1-4, with D possibly being TRBD1 (5 bases). V shed 0 bases and J shed 10 bases, with 15 bases lying between them. This CDR3 region has 15 residues. Germline V gene lookup returns CDR1 LNHNV and CDR2 YYDKDF (reference sequence). The CDR3 nucleotides are TGTGCCACCAGCAGAGATGTGGGGCAGGGCGGAAAACTGTTTTTT. It specifies CATSRDVGQGGKLFF.

The sample holds one count of this clone. This chain connects TRBV30 to TRBJ1-2, with no clear D. The CDR3 sequence is 14 residues long. Germline lookup yields CDR1 GTSNPN and CDR2 SVGIG (reference sequence). V was clipped by 0 bases and J by 8 bases, with 16 bases between them. The CDR3 sequence: CAWSVLGPIAGYTF. The CDR3 DNA follows: TGTGCCTGGAGTGTATTGGGCCCGATCGCGGGCTACACCTTC.

The chain couples TRBV5-6 to TRBJ2-7; TRBD1 aligns across 9 bases. The CDR3 length is 12 residues. The ends lost 6 bases at V and 6 bases at J; junction bases unmatched: 4. Germline values: CDR1 SGHDT, CDR2 YYEEEE. In nucleotides, the CDR3 is TGTGCCAGCACACAACAGGGGGCCGAGCAGTACTTC. Amino acids: CASTQQGAEQYF.

V usage is TRBV19 and J usage is TRBJ1-6; no clear D. V was clipped by 6 bases and J by 4 bases, with 13 bases between them. The CDR3 contains 15 residues. Germline-derived CDR1 and CDR2 are LNHDA and SQIVND (reference sequence). The CDR3 DNA reads TGTGCCAGTAGACCTGGAGGAAGTTATAATTCACCCCTCCACTTT. Its translation: CASRPGGSYNSPLHF.

V gene TRBV7-9 combines with J gene TRBJ1-4; D unresolved. V gave up 3 bases and J gave up 0 bases, with 8 bases separating them. The V gene's germline CDR1 is SEHNR and CDR2 FQNEAQ (reference sequence). The length of the CDR3 is 15 residues. The CDR3 region has the DNA TGTGCCAGCAGCTTTAGCGGAACAACTAATGAAAAACTGTTTTTT. Translation gives CASSFSGTTNEKLFF.

This clone appeared once. The CDR3 DNA is TGTGCCAGCAGCTTAGGGGGGACAGCTGAAGCTTTCTTT. This sequence encodes CASSLGGTAEAFF. The genes are TRBV11-3 and TRBJ1-1; 7 bases map to TRBD1. The V gene's germline CDR1 is SGHNT and CDR2 YENEEA. Trimming at V came to 1 base and at J to 6 bases, leaving 2 bases not matched to a gene. The CDR3 length is 13 residues. The variable domain in full, with the rest retrieved from reference TRBV11-3 and TRBJ1-1, is EAGVVQSPRYKIIEKKQPVAFWCNPISGHNTLYWYLQNLGQGPELLIRYENEEAVDDSQLPKDRFSAERLKGVDSTLKIQPAELGDSAVYLCASSLGGTAEAFFGQGTRLTVV.

The chain carries TRBV27 and TRBJ1-4, with D perhaps TRBD1 (5 bases). Trimming removed 3 bases at V and 7 bases at J, with 12 bases between. The CDR3 sequence is 14 residues long. The germline V gene has CDR1 MNHEY and CDR2 SMNVEV (reference sequence). The CDR3 nucleotides are TGTGCCAGCAGTTTCCGGGGCAATACTGAAAAACTGTTTTTT. It is translated as CASSFRGNTEKLFF.

V is TRBV6-1 and J is TRBJ1-2; weak D call: TRBD1 (6 bases). This CDR3 has 13 residues. Germline CDR1 reads MNHNS; CDR2 reads SASEGT. Trimming cost V 3 bases and J 3 bases, with 8 bases left between them. DNA for the CDR3: TGTGCCAGCAGTGATACAGGGTACTATGGCTACACCTTC. This gives the protein CASSDTGYYGYTF.

This chain joins TRBV29-1 and TRBJ2-1; TRBD2 matches 13 bases. Germline CDR1 and CDR2: SQVTM and ANQGSEA. The CDR3 contains 14 residues. J gave up 6 bases and V 6 bases, and 5 bases lay outside the gene matches. The CDR3 nucleotides read TGCAGCGTCCGGGGACTAGCGGGGTTCAATGAGCAGTTCTTC. Translation: CSVRGLAGFNEQFF.

The chain links TRBV5-1 to TRBJ1-2, with a weak D call TRBD1 (5 bases). CDR3 length equals 13 residues. The ends were cut back, 2 bases at V and 8 bases at J, with 13 bases in the middle. Germline V gene data show CDR1 as SGHRS and CDR2 as YFSETQ. CDR3 coding DNA: TGCGCCAGCAGCTTCGGAGGGGCGGTCGGCTACACCTTC. Its translation is CASSFGGAVGYTF.

The rearrangement links TRBV27 to TRBJ2-5; either TRBD1 or TRBD2 may fit D (6 bases each). Trimming left V 7 bases short and J 2 bases short, with 17 bases between. Germline CDR1 MNHEY, CDR2 SMNVEV (reference sequence). The CDR3 is made up of 15 amino acids. The CDR3 DNA is TGTGCCAGCAAGTCGTGGGGGGCATCTCAAGAGACCCAGTACTTC. As protein: CASKSWGASQETQYF.

J is TRBJ1-1 and V is TRBV6-5; D is undetermined. The CDR3 runs to 14 residues. CDR1 and CDR2 (germline): MNHEY, SVGAGI. Trimming removed 6 bases at V and 0 bases at J, with 11 bases between. The chain's CDR3 is CASRKINLNTEAFF. The CDR3 coding sequence is TGTGCCAGCAGGAAGATAAACCTGAACACTGAAGCTTTCTTT.

The rearrangement joins TRBV7-9 to TRBJ1-4, with unresolved D. The CDR3 length is 12 residues. Germline V gene lookup returns CDR1 SEHNR and CDR2 FQNEAQ (reference sequence). The germline V and J ends were trimmed by 2 bases and 7 bases, with 5 bases remaining between them. DNA for the CDR3: TGTGCCAGCAGCTTATTTTCTGAAAAACTGTTTTTT. As protein: CASSLFSEKLFF.